This T cell receptor beta chain appears in the sequencing data of a study of T cells in Graves' hyperthyroidism and ophthalmopathy. Stable disease denoted Graves' hyperthyroidism without ophthalmopathy progression within 18 months. Germline V gene data show CDR1 as KGHDR and CDR2 as SFDVKD. CDR3 length: 15 amino acids. Losses at the gene ends were 8 bases for V and 5 bases for J; bases not matched to a gene: 7. This clonotype was observed many times. Template material for amplifying TCR beta CDR3 regions consisted of RNA transcripts. Initially, a first-round RT-PCR of the TCR CDR3 employed the HTBI primer set. TCRdb used MiXCR to reprocess the multiplex PCR reads, holding one entry per CDR3 protein. The profile shows a few hundred thousand distinct CDR3 sequences, 15% to 18% of them singletons.

The TCR originated in a woman between 18 and 29 years old with Graves' hyperthyroidism. Sequenced material: blood. The rearrangement joins TRBV24-1 to TRBJ2-1; the match to TRBD2 covers 11 bases. The CDR3 here is CATMAGTSGNNEQFF. The CDR3 DNA sequence: TGTGCCACCATGGCCGGGACTAGCGGTAACAATGAGCAGTTCTTC.